This T cell receptor (beta chain) derives from a study of blood T cell repertoires in COVID-19. Looking at the study overall: Samples of COVID-19 (acute and convalescent) were obtained from the United States, Italy and Spain.

This clone has a single count. CDR1 and CDR2 (germline): SGHVS, FQNEAQ. Losses at the gene ends were 4 bases for V and 0 bases for J; bases not matched to a gene: 4. This CDR3 is built from 16 residues. Sequencing was performed with immunoSEQ multiplex PCR; in TCRdb, only in-frame clones are kept and a portion is missing. Of 90,000 or so clones in the sample, 86% are singletons; the top ten hold roughly 8%. The chain combines TRBV7-8 with TRBJ2-1, with TRBD2 matching over 9 bases. Material for sequencing was peripheral blood. The receptor's source is a man in his fifties or sixties with active COVID-19. The CDR3 DNA sequence: TGTGCCAGCAGCTCGATAGCGGGAGACTCCTACAATGAGCAGTTCTTC. Amino acids: CASSSIAGDSYNEQFF.